Following are 5 T cell receptor beta chains from one sample sequenced in a study of beta chain features in type 1 diabetes. Every bit of the isolated RNA underwent reverse transcription, so sequencing read expressed TCRB transcripts. Only in-frame clones appear in the TCRdb table, and some are missing; sequencing was by immunoSEQ multiplex PCR. The sample comprises over 150,000 clones, 8.1% of which are singletons, and 0.65% rests with the top ten. The specimen sequenced was central memory CD4+ T cells from blood. The receptors shown here come from a man between 18 and 29 years old in good health.

This clone was seen a handful of times. CDR3 amino acids: CASSLAGGRNTEAFF. The CDR3 bases are TGTGCCAGCAGCTTAGCGGGGGGACGGAACACTGAAGCTTTCTTT. The V call is TRBV7-2, the J call TRBJ1-1, with a possible D match to TRBD1 (5 bases). This CDR3 is built from 15 residues. Trimming took 0 bases from V and 1 from J, leaving 9 bases between them. Germline values: CDR1 SGHTA, CDR2 FQGNSA.

This clone was counted between two and nine times. The J gene is TRBJ1-2, the V gene TRBV5-1; a possible D gene is TRBD1 (5 bases). Germline CDR1 SGHRS, CDR2 YFSETQ. The germline V and J ends were trimmed by 1 base and 8 bases, with 12 bases remaining between them. The CDR3 totals 13 residues. CDR3 residues: CASSLRLGDGYTF. The DNA for the CDR3 is TGCGCCAGCAGCTTGCGACTAGGGGACGGCTACACCTTC.

In its sample, this clone was seen a few times. V usage is TRBV2 and J usage is TRBJ1-5; weak D call: TRBD1 (6 bases). V was pared by 4 bases and J by 6 bases, with 16 bases between. The length of the CDR3 is 15 residues. Germline CDR1 is SNHLY and CDR2 is FYNNEI. The CDR3 spells CASSASQGNFQPQHF. The CDR3 bases are TGTGCCAGCAGTGCCTCACAGGGAAATTTTCAGCCCCAGCATTTT.

This clone was counted between two and nine times. The chain recombines TRBV7-3 with TRBJ2-7, with 10 bases identical to TRBD2. After removal of 5 bases from V and 1 base from J, the junction contained 2 bases not matched to a gene. Germline assignment: CDR1 SGHTA and CDR2 FQGTGA. CDR3 size: 14 residues. CDR3 amino acids: CASSPTSGSYEQYF. The CDR3 DNA follows: TGTGCCAGCAGCCCGACTAGCGGGTCCTACGAGCAGTACTTC. Full variable domain (rest looked up from reference TRBV7-3 and TRBJ2-7): GAGVSQTPSNKVTEKGKYVELRCDPISGHTALYWYRQSLGQGPEFLIYFQGTGAADDSGLPNDRFFAVRPEGSVSTLKIQRTERGDSAVYLCASSPTSGSYEQYFGPGTRLTVT.

This clone occurred a few times. The chain has TRBV7-2 and TRBJ2-7; D may be TRBD1 (5 bases). V was shortened by 4 bases and J by 4 bases, with 20 bases between the two germline ends. CDR1 is SGHTA, CDR2 FQGNSA, per germline. The CDR3 is 16 amino acids. The CDR3 protein is CASSSQQILQGYEQYF. The CDR3 region has the DNA TGTGCCAGCAGCTCTCAGCAAATACTCCAGGGATACGAGCAGTACTTC.